This T cell receptor (beta chain) originates from a study of cytomegalovirus exposure and HLA in healthy donors. CDR1 and CDR2 from the germline V gene are MNHEY and SMNVEV (reference sequence). The CDR3 extends over 14 amino acids. V lost 6 bases and J lost 5, with 16 bases in between. This clone showed up just once. What it binds is unknown. Study-wide points: Among the CMV-associated chains, three were confirmed in vitro as specific for CMV antigens. Researchers counted around 150 TCR beta chains as cytomegalovirus-associated. Reports showed the classifier diagnosing cytomegalovirus status with high specificity and sensitivity. The tendency of first-cohort TCR clusters to co-occur in the 120 or so validation repertoires was the finding of a later analysis.

Assay: immunoSEQ multiplex PCR; the TCRdb copy retains only in-frame clones and omits some. The sample has roughly 190,000 clones; about 84% are singletons. The rearrangement joins TRBV27 to TRBJ1-2, with D possibly matching TRBD1 (5 bases). The TCR comes from a young woman in good health and CMV-seronegative. The material sequenced was PBMCs. The chain's CDR3 is CASSIGGGGYGYTF. The CDR3 region has the DNA TGTGCCAGCAGCATCGGGGGGGGAGGGTATGGCTACACCTTC.